What follows describes a single T cell receptor beta chain. Its specificity is not known. A read error may account for a junction end that differs from germline. A quantitative 5'-RACE method, one with molecular barcodes, was used to make TCR beta libraries. TCRdb reprocessed the 5' RACE reads with MiXCR, giving one entry per CDR3 protein. The sample carries some 290,000 distinct CDR3 sequences, about 19% recorded once. The CDR3 runs to 14 residues. CDR1 is MDHEN, CDR2 SYDVKM, per germline. This entry comes from a study of CD8 T cells in ankylosing spondylitis. Study-wide findings and caveats: Before this, some motif variants had been reported in reactive arthritis synovial fluid and blood. In ankylosing spondylitis patients, matched synovial fluid reportedly showed significant enrichment of disease-linked clones.

Sequencing input: blood, either unsorted or a sorted T cell fraction (not recorded which). The chain uses TRBV28 and TRBJ1-1, with D tentatively TRBD1 (5 bases). This clonotype was obtained from a male donor with ankylosing spondylitis or in good health (not recorded which). CDR3 protein: CASTPLGANTAAFF. CDR3 in DNA: TGTGCCAGCACCCCACTCGGGGCAAACACTGCAGCTTTCTTT.